Listed here are 22 T cell receptor beta chains from one sample, sequenced in a study of blood T cell repertoires in COVID-19. Assay: immunoSEQ multiplex PCR; the TCRdb copy retains only in-frame clones and omits some. The table lists approximately 70,000 clones, 85% to 90% of them singletons. Sequencing was carried out using peripheral blood. These receptors were obtained from an elderly woman with active or convalescent COVID-19.

The chain joins TRBV21-1 to TRBJ1-6. TRBV21-1 is designated a pseudogene. This CDR3 is 17 amino acids long. The CDR3 DNA follows: TGTGCCAGCAGCAGGTTACTTCGCGGGGAGGCAGGGTCACCCCTCCACTTT. This encodes CASSRLLRGEAGSPLHF.

This clone showed up just once. The chain links TRBV7-9 to TRBJ2-5, with a possible D match to TRBD2 (5 bases). CDR1 and CDR2 from the germline V gene are SEHNR and FQNEAQ (reference sequence). This CDR3 region has 11 residues. V gave up 7 bases and J gave up 8 bases, with 11 bases separating them. As DNA, the CDR3 is TGTGCCAGCACCGAGGAGGATACCCAGTACTTC. Translated, it gives CASTEEDTQYF.

The J gene is TRBJ1-1, the V gene TRBV5-1; D is uncertain. In germline, CDR1 is SGHRS, CDR2 YFSETQ. The CDR3 has 13 amino acids. The germline V and J ends were trimmed by 2 bases and 3 bases, with 8 bases remaining between them. The CDR3 sequence is CASSLNTDTEAFF. In DNA form, the CDR3 reads TGCGCCAGCAGCTTAAACACAGACACTGAAGCTTTCTTT. Using reference TRBV5-1 and TRBJ1-1 for the parts outside the CDR3, the full variable domain is KAGVTQTPRYLIKTRGQQVTLSCSPISGHRSVSWYQQTPGQGLQFLFEYFSETQRNKGNFPGRFSGRQFSNSRSEMNVSTLELGDSALYLCASSLNTDTEAFFGQGTRLTVV.

V gene TRBV2 combines with J gene TRBJ2-1; 8 nucleotides agree with TRBD1. Germline-derived CDR1 and CDR2 are SNHLY and FYNNEI. The CDR3 runs 13 residues. The V gene end was trimmed by 2 bases and the J gene end by 8 bases; junction bases not matched to a gene: 2. CDR3 coding DNA: TGTGCCAGCAGTGAATGGGGACAGGATGAGCAGTTCTTC. Residues: CASSEWGQDEQFF.

The V and J genes are TRBV19 and TRBJ2-2; TRBD1 matches 9 bases. Germline V gene data show CDR1 as LNHDA and CDR2 as SQIVND (reference sequence). The CDR3 consists of 17 residues. Germline trimming cut 5 bases from V and 4 bases from J; bases unmatched to any gene: 11. This CDR3 reads CASSLILMTGGTGELFF. CDR3 DNA: TGTGCCAGTAGTTTAATACTAATGACAGGGGGCACCGGGGAGCTGTTTTTT.

The rearrangement joins TRBV29-1 to TRBJ2-2, with TRBD1 matching 10 bases. Germline-derived CDR1 and CDR2 are SQVTM and ANQGSEA. J was trimmed by 7 bases and V by 7 bases; bases with no gene match: 3. This CDR3 is 12 amino acids long. The CDR3 here is CSGWTGGGELFF. The CDR3 nucleotides are TGCAGCGGCTGGACAGGGGGCGGGGAGCTGTTTTTT.

The CDR3 region has the DNA TGTGCCAGCAGTCCCTCGGGACAGCTTAACTATGGCTACACCTTC. Residues: CASSPSGQLNYGYTF. The V and J genes are TRBV28 and TRBJ1-2, with 7 bases identical to TRBD1. This CDR3 comprises 15 residues. Germline CDR1 reads MDHEN; CDR2 reads SYDVKM. V lost 5 bases to trimming and J lost 1 base; unmatched junction nucleotides: 7.

V and J are TRBV10-1 and TRBJ1-1, with D perhaps TRBD1 (6 bases). The CDR3 is 14 amino acids. Germline V lookup: CDR1 WNHNN, CDR2 SYGVQD (reference sequence). V lost 6 bases and J 1 base, leaving 12 bases between the germline ends. The CDR3 coding sequence is TGCGCCAGCAGATATCAACAGGGGAACACTGAAGCTTTCTTT. Translated: CASRYQQGNTEAFF.

This sequence joins TRBV7-2 and TRBJ2-7; TRBD2 agrees at 7 bases. CDR3 size: 14 residues. Trimming took 6 bases from V and 4 from J; bases not matched to a gene: 9. Germline V CDR1 and CDR2: SGHTA, FQGNSA. The CDR3 DNA reads TGTGCCAGCAGTCCCAGCGGGGCCCCATACGAGCAGTACTTC. It is translated as CASSPSGAPYEQYF.

The J gene is TRBJ1-3, the V gene TRBV11-2, with 7 nucleotides matching TRBD1. The V gene's germline CDR1 is SGHAT and CDR2 FQNNGV. Trimming at V came to 2 bases and at J to 2 bases, leaving 6 bases not matched to a gene. This CDR3 spans 16 amino acids. CDR3 nucleotides: TGTGCCAGCAGCTTATCGGGTACAGGGGCTGGAAACACCATATATTTT. It is translated as CASSLSGTGAGNTIYF.

This chain uses TRBV19 with TRBJ1-5, with D possibly matching TRBD1 (6 bases). The V gene's germline CDR1 is LNHDA and CDR2 SQIVND (reference sequence). The CDR3 runs 13 residues. Trimming shortened V by 4 bases and J by 6 bases, and 10 bases separated the two germline ends. CDR3 nucleotide sequence: TGTGCCAGTAGTAAACAGGGAGTTCAGCCCCAGCATTTT. This codes for CASSKQGVQPQHF.

This chain joins TRBV5-8 and TRBJ2-3; tentative D call: TRBD2 (5 bases). The CDR3 is 15 amino acids. V gave up 4 bases and J gave up 5 bases, with 17 bases separating them. Germline CDR1 is SGHTS and CDR2 is YDEGEE. The CDR3 loop reads CASSPGALGKDTQYF. The CDR3, as DNA: TGTGCCAGCAGCCCAGGTGCACTAGGCAAAGATACGCAGTATTTT.

This sequence joins TRBV9 and TRBJ1-1; no clear D gene. V dropped 3 bases and J dropped 7 bases, with 13 bases sitting between them. CDR3 length: 13 residues. Looked up from germline, CDR1 is SGDLS and CDR2 is YYNGEE. Written as DNA, the CDR3 is TGTGCCAGCAGCGCGTCCGGGGTTTTTGAAGCTTTCTTT. Encoded protein: CASSASGVFEAFF.

The chain links TRBV5-1 to TRBJ2-7; 8 bases match TRBD2. The CDR3 is 14 amino acids. Germline-derived CDR1 and CDR2 are SGHRS and YFSETQ. V lost 7 bases, J lost 1 base, and 7 bases stayed unmatched. CDR3 sequence (DNA): TGCGCCAGCCCATATAAGCGGGGGTCCTACGAGCAGTACTTC. This translates into CASPYKRGSYEQYF. The entire variable domain, with the rest obtained from reference TRBV5-1 and TRBJ2-7, is as follows: KAGVTQTPRYLIKTRGQQVTLSCSPISGHRSVSWYQQTPGQGLQFLFEYFSETQRNKGNFPGRFSGRQFSNSRSEMNVSTLELGDSALYLCASPYKRGSYEQYFGPGTRLTVT.

This chain joins TRBV28 and TRBJ2-3, with D hard to call. Germline V gives CDR1 MDHEN, CDR2 SYDVKM. With 6 bases removed from V and 2 bases from J, the gap between germline ends came to 15 bases. This CDR3 contains 15 residues. The CDR3 sequence is CASSLLGKVTDTQYF. The CDR3 DNA sequence: TGTGCCAGCAGCCTGCTAGGAAAAGTCACAGATACGCAGTATTTT.

This clone occurred once. The V and J genes are TRBV29-1 and TRBJ2-5; D may be TRBD1 (6 bases). The germline V and J ends were trimmed by 4 bases and 5 bases, with 11 bases remaining between them. Germline CDR1 reads SQVTM; CDR2 reads ANQGSEA. This CDR3 has 12 amino acids. In DNA form, the CDR3 reads TGCAGCGTTGCCAAGGGGGACGAGACCCAGTACTTC. As protein: CSVAKGDETQYF.

The gene calls are TRBV9 and TRBJ1-3; D is undetermined. CDR3 size: 14 residues. V shed 3 bases and J shed 2 bases, with 9 bases lying between them. Germline V lookup: CDR1 SGDLS, CDR2 YYNGEE. CDR3 sequence: CASSESQTGNTIYF. The CDR3 region has the DNA TGTGCCAGCAGCGAATCCCAGACTGGAAACACCATATATTTT.

This sequence joins TRBV19 and TRBJ1-6; 7 positions match TRBD1. The CDR3 consists of 14 residues. Losses at the gene ends were 5 bases for V and 4 bases for J; bases not matched to a gene: 2. From germline, CDR1 is LNHDA and CDR2 SQIVND (reference sequence). The CDR3 reads CASSVRGYNSPLHF. The CDR3 coding sequence is TGTGCCAGTAGTGTCAGGGGGTATAATTCACCCCTCCACTTT. Combining the CDR3 with reference TRBV19 and TRBJ1-6 gives the whole variable domain DGGITQSPKYLFRKEGQNVTLSCEQNLNHDAMYWYRQDPGQGLRLIYYSQIVNDFQKGDIAEGYSVSREKKESFPLTVTSAQKNPTAFYLCASSVRGYNSPLHFGNGTRLTVT.

The rearrangement uses TRBV12-3 or TRBV12-4 and TRBJ2-2; D not resolved. The V end was cut by 7 bases, the J end by 4 bases, with 10 bases between. CDR3 length: 13 residues. The CDR3 sequence: CASNLSGTGELFF. The CDR3, as DNA: TGTGCCAGCAACTTGAGTGGCACCGGGGAGCTGTTTTTT.

The chain joins TRBV11-1 to TRBJ1-4, with D possibly TRBD1 on 6 matching bases. The CDR3 contains 15 residues. Trimming took 5 bases from V and 6 from J, leaving 16 bases between them. CDR1 SGHAT and CDR2 FQDESV come from the germline V gene (reference sequence). The CDR3 DNA is TGTGCCAGCAGCCCCAACAGGGACGTGGATGAAAAACTGTTTTTT. Protein product: CASSPNRDVDEKLFF.

The chain combines TRBV11-3 with TRBJ1-1, with D perhaps matching TRBD1 (5 bases). Germline values: CDR1 SGHNT, CDR2 YENEEA. The CDR3 sequence is 13 residues long. Trimming cost V 3 bases and J 4 bases, with 9 bases left between them. The CDR3 nucleotides are TGTGCCAGCAGCTTTCAGGGCGGCACTGAAGCTTTCTTT. This encodes CASSFQGGTEAFF.

The chain uses TRBV30 and TRBJ1-1; D possibly corresponds to TRBD1 (5 bases). The germline V gene has CDR1 GTSNPN and CDR2 SVGIG (reference sequence). Trimming left V 0 bases short and J 1 base short, with 9 bases between. The CDR3 covers 14 residues. CDR3 DNA: TGTGCCTGGAGTGTCGACAGCCAGAACACTGAAGCTTTCTTT. It codes for CAWSVDSQNTEAFF. Filled out from reference TRBV30 and TRBJ1-1, the complete variable domain reads SQTIHQWPATLVQPVGSPLSLECTVEGTSNPNLYWYRQAAGRGLQLLFYSVGIGQISSEVPQNLSASRPQDRQFILSSKKLLLSDSGFYLCAWSVDSQNTEAFFGQGTRLTVV.